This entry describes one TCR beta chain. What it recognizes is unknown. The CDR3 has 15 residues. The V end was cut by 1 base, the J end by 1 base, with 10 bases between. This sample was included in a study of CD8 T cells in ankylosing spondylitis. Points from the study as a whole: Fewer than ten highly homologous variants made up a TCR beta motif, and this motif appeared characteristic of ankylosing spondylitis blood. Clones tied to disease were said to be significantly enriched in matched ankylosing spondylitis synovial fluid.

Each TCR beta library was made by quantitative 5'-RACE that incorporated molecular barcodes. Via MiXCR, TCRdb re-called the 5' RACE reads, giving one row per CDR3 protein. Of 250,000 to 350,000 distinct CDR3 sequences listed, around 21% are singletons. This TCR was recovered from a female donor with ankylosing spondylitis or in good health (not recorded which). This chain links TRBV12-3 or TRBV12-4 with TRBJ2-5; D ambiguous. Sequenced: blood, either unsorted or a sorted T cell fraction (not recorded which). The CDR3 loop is CASSLGSVSQETQYF. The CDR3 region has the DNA TGTGCCAGCAGTTTAGGATCAGTAAGCCAAGAGACCCAGTACTTC.